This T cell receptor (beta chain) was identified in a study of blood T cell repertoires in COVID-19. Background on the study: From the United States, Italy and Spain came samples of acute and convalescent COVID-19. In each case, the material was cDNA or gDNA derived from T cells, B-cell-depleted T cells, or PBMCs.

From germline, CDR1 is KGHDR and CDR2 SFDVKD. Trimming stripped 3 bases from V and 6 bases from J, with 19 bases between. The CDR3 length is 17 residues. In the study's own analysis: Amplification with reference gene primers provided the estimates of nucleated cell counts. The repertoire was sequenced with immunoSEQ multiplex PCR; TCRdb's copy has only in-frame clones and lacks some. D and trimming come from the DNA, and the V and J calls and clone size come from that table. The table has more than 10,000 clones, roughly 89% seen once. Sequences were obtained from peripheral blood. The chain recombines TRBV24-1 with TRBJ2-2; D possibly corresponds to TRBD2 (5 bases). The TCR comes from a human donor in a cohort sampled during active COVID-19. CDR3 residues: CATSDPPGVAGAGELFF. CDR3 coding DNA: TGTGCCACCAGTGATCCTCCCGGGGTAGCCGGGGCCGGGGAGCTGTTTTTT.